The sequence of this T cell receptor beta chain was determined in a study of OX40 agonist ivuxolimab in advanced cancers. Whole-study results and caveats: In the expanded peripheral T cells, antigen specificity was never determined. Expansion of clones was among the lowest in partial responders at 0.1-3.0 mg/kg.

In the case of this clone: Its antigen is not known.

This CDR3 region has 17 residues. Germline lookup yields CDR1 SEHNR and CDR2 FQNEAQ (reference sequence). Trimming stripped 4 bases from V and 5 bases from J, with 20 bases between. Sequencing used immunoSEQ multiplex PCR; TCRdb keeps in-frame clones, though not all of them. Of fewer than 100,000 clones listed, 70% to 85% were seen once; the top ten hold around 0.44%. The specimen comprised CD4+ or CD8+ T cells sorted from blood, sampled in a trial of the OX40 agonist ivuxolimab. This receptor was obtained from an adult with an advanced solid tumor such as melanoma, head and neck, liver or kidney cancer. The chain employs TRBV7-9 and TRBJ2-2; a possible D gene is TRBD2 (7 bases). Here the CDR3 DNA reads TGTGCCAGCAGCTCCAAGGCCACAGGGAGGGCAACCGGGGAGCTGTTTTTT. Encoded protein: CASSSKATGRATGELFF.